A single sample gave rise to the 8 T cell receptor beta chains below, sequenced in a study of T cells after posttransplantation cyclophosphamide. Assay: immunoSEQ multiplex PCR; the TCRdb copy retains only in-frame clones and omits some. The table lists over 20,000 clones, no singletons, with over 1.3% in the top ten. Sequencing used PBMCs. All receptors come from a man aged 45-65 years in good health, CMV-negative, and a related stem cell transplant donor.

This clone was counted many times. This sequence joins TRBV6-4 and TRBJ1-3; D is uncertain. Per germline, CDR1 MRHNA and CDR2 SNTAGT. Deletions cut 3 bases from V and 0 bases from J, with 18 bases between. This CDR3 comprises 18 residues. The DNA for the CDR3 is TGTGCCAGCAGTGAATCCGATGGACTCCCGAGCTCTGGAAACACCATATATTTT. Amino acid sequence: CASSESDGLPSSGNTIYF.

This clone was seen repeatedly, ten times or more. The chain uses TRBV7-3 and TRBJ1-5; the match to TRBD1 covers 7 bases. The CDR3 is 18 amino acids. V gave up 5 bases and J gave up 0 bases; unmatched junction bases: 13. Per germline, CDR1 SGHTA and CDR2 FQGTGA. CDR3 loop: CASSPDRATGYSNQPQHF. In DNA, the CDR3 is TGTGCCAGCAGCCCCGACAGGGCAACCGGATATAGCAATCAGCCCCAGCATTTT.

This clone was detected ten times or more. V usage is TRBV5-4 and J usage is TRBJ2-6, with 14 bases fitting TRBD2. Unmatched junction bases numbered 4, after V lost 3 bases and J lost 5 bases. The CDR3 consists of 17 residues. In germline, CDR1 is SGHNT, CDR2 YYREEE (reference sequence). CDR3 bases: TGTGCCAGCAGCTCCGGGACTAGCGGGAGTTGGGCCAACGTCCTGACTTTC. It specifies CASSSGTSGSWANVLTF.

Many counts were recorded for this clone. The chain carries TRBV5-1 and TRBJ2-1; 7 nucleotides align to TRBD2. The CDR3 contains 16 residues. Germline-derived CDR1 and CDR2 are SGHRS and YFSETQ. V lost 4 bases to trimming and J lost 1 base; unmatched junction nucleotides: 8. CDR3 sequence: CASSASGGSSYNEQFF. CDR3 bases: TGCGCCAGCAGCGCCTCGGGGGGTAGTTCCTACAATGAGCAGTTCTTC.

In its sample, this clone was seen many times. The rearrangement links TRBV9 to TRBJ1-5, with D hard to call. V dropped 4 bases and J dropped 5 bases, with 19 bases sitting between them. The germline CDR1 and CDR2 sequences are SGDLS and YYNGEE. CDR3 length: 16 amino acids. Here the CDR3 reads CASSPGGGSGYQPQHF. DNA of the CDR3: TGTGCCAGCAGCCCCGGAGGTGGGTCGGGGTATCAGCCCCAGCATTTT.

This clone occurred many times. This chain connects TRBV28 to TRBJ1-4, with D perhaps TRBD1 (6 bases). Germline assignment: CDR1 MDHEN and CDR2 SYDVKM. Trimming removed 6 bases at V and 0 bases at J, with 11 bases between. CDR3 length equals 15 residues. CDR3 in DNA: TGTGCCAGCAGCCCGAGGGGGTCAACTAATGAAAAACTGTTTTTT. This encodes CASSPRGSTNEKLFF. Full variable domain (missing parts from reference TRBV28 and TRBJ1-4): DVKVTQSSRYLVKRTGEKVFLECVQDMDHENMFWYRQDPGLGLRLIYFSYDVKMKEKGDIPEGYSVSREKKERFSLILESASTNQTSMYLCASSPRGSTNEKLFFGSGTQLSVL.

This clone was counted at least ten times. This specimen includes other DNA sequences encoding the same CDR3. The J gene is TRBJ2-7, the V gene TRBV7-2; 7 positions match TRBD2. V was clipped by 0 bases and J by 2 bases; unmatched bases: 4. The CDR3 extends over 15 amino acids. Germline V gene data show CDR1 as SGHTA and CDR2 as FQGNSA. CDR3: CASSLAGGRTYEQYF. In DNA, the CDR3 is TGTGCCAGCAGCTTAGCGGGAGGGCGGACCTACGAGCAGTACTTC.

This clone was seen many times. CDR3 protein: CASRTGRGQETQYF. The CDR3 region has the DNA TGTGCCAGTAGAACCGGGAGAGGCCAAGAGACCCAGTACTTC. The V and J genes are TRBV19 and TRBJ2-5; possible D gene TRBD2, 6 bases. Trimming shortened V by 6 bases and J by 1 base, and 12 bases separated the two germline ends. The CDR3 contains 14 residues. Germline V gene data show CDR1 as LNHDA and CDR2 as SQIVND (reference sequence).